A selection of T cell receptor beta chains follows, all from one sample in a study of T cells in Graves' hyperthyroidism and ophthalmopathy. TCRdb processed the multiplex PCR reads anew with MiXCR; each CDR3 protein has one entry. The data show under 350,000 distinct CDR3 sequences, roughly a fifth seen once. The sequenced sample consisted of blood. Receptors originate from a woman between 45 and 60 years old with Graves' hyperthyroidism. Both conserved end residues are part of each CDR3. The D gene is left open where the match is weak. The size of a clone is reported for some rows only, either as once, few or many, or as a class for expanded clones.

many	.	16	TRBJ2-2	TRBV2	CASSPWRTSGTGELFF	TGTGCCAGCAGCCCTTGGCGGACTTCCGGCACCGGGGAGCTGTTTTTT
few	TRBD1	17	TRBJ2-5	TRBV27	CASSPATGGVLVETQYF	TGTGCCAGCAGTCCAGCGACAGGGGGCGTTTTAGTGGAGACCCAGTACTTC
many	.	16	TRBJ2-2	TRBV11-3	CASSFVLPGRTGELFF	TGTGCCAGCAGCTTCGTCCTACCAGGGCGCACCGGGGAGCTGTTTTTT
.	.	13	TRBJ1-4	TRBV2	CASRRTTNEKLFF	TGTGCCAGCAGACGTACAACTAATGAAAAACTGTTTTTT
many	.	14	TRBJ2-1	TRBV28	CASKDLSSYNEQFF	TGTGCCAGCAAGGACCTCAGCTCCTACAATGAGCAGTTCTTC
few	.	15	TRBJ2-7	TRBV4-1	CASSQLSLRSYEQYF	TGCGCCAGCAGCCAACTCAGTCTCCGGTCCTACGAGCAGTACTTC
.	TRBD1	16	TRBJ2-4	TRBV18	CASSPQGASAKNIQYF	TGTGCCAGCTCGCCCCAGGGGGCGTCGGCCAAAAACATTCAGTACTTC
many	.	16	TRBJ1-5	TRBV20-1	CSARSYNPYSNQPQHF	TGCAGTGCTAGAAGCTACAACCCATATAGCAATCAGCCCCAGCATTTT
.	.	13	TRBJ1-2	TRBV30	CAWSSRGWNGYTF	TGTGCCTGGAGTAGTCGAGGGTGGAATGGCTACACCTTC
.	.	16	TRBJ2-2	TRBV24-1	CATSDFRDSNTGELFF	TGTGCCACCAGTGATTTTAGGGACTCGAACACCGGGGAGCTGTTTTTT
.	TRBD1	14	TRBJ2-3	TRBV5-1	CASSSGQGRDTQYF	TGCGCCAGCAGCTCGGGACAGGGTCGAGATACGCAGTATTTT
few	.	14	TRBJ2-7	TRBV6-2/TRBV6-3	CASKGRRVPYEQYF	TGTGCCAGCAAAGGCAGGAGGGTTCCCTACGAGCAGTACTTC
many	TRBD2	16	TRBJ2-5	TRBV29-1	CSVEDITSGDQETQYF	TGCAGCGTTGAAGATATTACTAGCGGGGACCAAGAGACCCAGTACTTC
many	.	16	TRBJ1-2	TRBV28	CASSPPSPGQPYGYTF	TGTGCCAGCAGTCCACCCTCTCCGGGACAACCTTATGGCTACACCTTC
many	.	15	TRBJ2-2	TRBV5-1	CASSPGGLSTGELFF	TGCGCCAGCAGCCCCGGGGGCCTAAGCACCGGGGAGCTGTTTTTT
.	TRBD1	15	TRBJ2-1	TRBV7-9	CASSQGQVPYNEQFF	TGTGCCAGCAGCCAGGGACAGGTCCCCTACAATGAGCAGTTCTTC
few	.	14	TRBJ1-5	TRBV30	CAWSSPGLKRPQHF	TGTGCCTGGAGTTCTCCGGGTCTCAAGAGGCCCCAGCATTTT
.	.	15	TRBJ1-1	TRBV9	CASSVAQGRDAEAFF	TGTGCCAGCAGCGTAGCTCAGGGCAGGGACGCTGAAGCTTTCTTT
few	.	17	TRBJ2-6	TRBV15	CATSKWVDSSGANVLTF	TGTGCCACCAGCAAGTGGGTGGACTCCTCTGGGGCCAACGTCCTGACTTTC
many	.	12	TRBJ1-2	TRBV20-1	CSANNGNYGYTF	TGCAGTGCAAACAATGGAAACTATGGCTACACCTTC
many	.	15	TRBJ1-1	TRBV7-9	CASSPQGEGNTEAFF	TGTGCCAGCAGCCCCCAAGGGGAGGGGAACACTGAAGCTTTCTTT
many	TRBD1	13	TRBJ1-2	TRBV28	CASSPTGARGYTF	TGTGCCAGCAGCCCGACAGGGGCTCGTGGCTACACCTTC
many	TRBD1	16	TRBJ2-1	TRBV5-4	CASSLAGTGVGNEQFF	TGTGCCAGCAGCTTGGCCGGGACAGGGGTGGGGAACGAGCAGTTCTTC
few	.	14	TRBJ1-2	TRBV19	CASSPGQGVWGYTF	TGTGCCAGTAGCCCTGGTCAGGGAGTCTGGGGCTACACCTTC
many	.	12	TRBJ2-7	TRBV29-1	CSVTQQTGEQYF	TGCAGCGTTACCCAACAGACGGGGGAGCAGTACTTC
.	.	17	TRBJ1-5	TRBV5-8	CASSLVPGAMPNQPQHF	TGTGCCAGCAGCTTGGTTCCAGGGGCCATGCCGAATCAGCCCCAGCATTTT
few	.	15	TRBJ2-7	TRBV10-3	CAISDTREGSYEQYF	TGTGCCATCAGTGACACGCGGGAAGGGTCCTACGAGCAGTACTTC
few	.	14	TRBJ2-5	TRBV7-6	CASSPASQQETQYF	TGTGCCAGCAGCCCAGCTTCACAGCAAGAGACCCAGTACTTC
few	.	13	TRBJ2-1	TRBV6-1	CASSVFGHNEQFF	TGTGCCAGCAGTGTGTTTGGACACAATGAGCAGTTCTTC
many	TRBD1	15	TRBJ1-1	TRBV5-1	CASSSRTGLNTEAFF	TGCGCCAGCAGCTCCCGGACAGGGCTGAACACTGAAGCTTTCTTT
.	.	13	TRBJ2-5	TRBV5-1	CASSLSGRETQYF	TGCGCCAGCAGCTTGAGTGGGAGAGAGACCCAGTACTTC
many	.	13	TRBJ2-5	TRBV6-1	CASTYTGLETQYF	TGTGCCAGCACCTACACGGGGTTAGAGACCCAGTACTTC
many	.	14	TRBJ2-7	TRBV11-2	CASSLSDRSYEQYF	TGTGCCAGCAGCTTAAGCGACAGATCCTACGAGCAGTACTTC
many	.	14	TRBJ2-1	TRBV3-1	CASSQDMLPHEQFF	TGTGCCAGCAGCCAAGATATGCTCCCCCATGAGCAGTTCTTC
many	.	16	TRBJ1-2	TRBV3-1	CASSQGSGAVDYGYTF	TGTGCCAGCAGCCAAGGGTCAGGGGCAGTAGACTATGGCTACACCTTC
many	.	13	TRBJ2-1	TRBV11-3	CASSLQTSPEQFF	TGTGCCAGCAGCTTACAAACTAGTCCTGAGCAGTTCTTC
.	.	11	TRBJ1-2	TRBV19	CASRRDVGYTF	TGTGCCAGTAGAAGGGACGTTGGCTACACCTTC
many	TRBD1	17	TRBJ1-5	TRBV30	CAWSVGRGQYSNQPQHF	TGTGCCTGGAGTGTAGGCAGGGGGCAATATAGCAATCAGCCCCAGCATTTT
few	TRBD1	13	TRBJ1-5	TRBV30	CAWSLQGRQPQHF	TGTGCCTGGAGCTTACAGGGGCGGCAGCCCCAGCATTTT